This T cell receptor beta chain was sequenced during a study of monozygotic twins with inflammatory bowel disease. TCRdb re-called the 5' RACE reads; every CDR3 protein appears as one record, without DNA. This table holds 200,000 to 250,000 distinct CDR3 sequences. The CDR3 spans 14 residues. The germline CDR1 and CDR2 sequences are MNHEY and SVGEGT. Material: blood. V is TRBV6-2 or TRBV6-3 and J is TRBJ1-6; TCRdb proposes TRBD1, but this gene call is untestable without DNA. This clonotype was obtained from a human donor with ulcerative colitis or Crohn's disease, or a healthy co-twin of an affected twin (not recorded which). This chain's CDR3 is CASSAGTSNSPLHF.